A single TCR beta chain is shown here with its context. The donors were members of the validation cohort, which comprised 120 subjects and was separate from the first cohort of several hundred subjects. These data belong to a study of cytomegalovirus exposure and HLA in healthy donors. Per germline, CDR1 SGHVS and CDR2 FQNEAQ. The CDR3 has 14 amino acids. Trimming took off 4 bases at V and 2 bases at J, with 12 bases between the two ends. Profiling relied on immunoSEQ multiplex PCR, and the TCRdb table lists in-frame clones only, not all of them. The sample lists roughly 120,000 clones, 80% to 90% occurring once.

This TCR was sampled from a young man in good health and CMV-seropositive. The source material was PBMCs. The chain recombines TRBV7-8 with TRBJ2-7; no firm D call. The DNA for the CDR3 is TGTGCCAGCAGCTCCTTCGCGGATACCTACGAGCAGTACTTC. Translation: CASSSFADTYEQYF.